This T cell receptor (beta chain) was identified in a study of blood T cell repertoires in COVID-19. Participants came from some 23 US areas, aged about 18 to 100 years. The protocol was immunoSEQ multiplex PCR, while the TCRdb copy is restricted to in-frame clones and leaves out a portion. The sample comprises 200,000 to 250,000 clones, roughly 79% of which are singletons, and 8.5% to 10% rests with the top ten. Sequencing was done on a sample of PBMCs or T cells enriched from blood (not recorded which). The origin of this receptor is a woman in her fifties or sixties with acute COVID-19.

As DNA, the CDR3 is TGTGCCACCAGTGAAAGGGGGCGTGAAAAACTGTTTTTT. Residues: CATSERGREKLFF. The chain recombines TRBV24-1 with TRBJ1-4, with 7 bases matching TRBD1. The CDR3 runs 13 residues. V was pared by 4 bases and J by 7 bases, with 2 bases of the junction left unmatched. Per germline, CDR1 KGHDR and CDR2 SFDVKD.